A single sample gave rise to the 16 T cell receptor beta chains below, sequenced in a study of identical twins (dated by TCRdb to the mid-2010s). Library method: 5' RACE. The sequencer was an Illumina HiSeq 2000. TCRdb trimmed the raw reads at Q25, called clones with MiXCR and kept productive beta chains. Identical CDR3 protein sequences are pooled into one entry, listed with their most common genes and DNA. The sample has 500,000 or so distinct CDR3 sequences on record, about 13% of them singletons. Approximately 0.9% of the sample goes to the ten largest clones. A further study also used this sample, focusing on yellow fever vaccine responses in identical twins.

The sample was CD4+ T cells sorted from blood. Receptor source: a woman aged 18 to 35 in good health.

This chain joins TRBV24-1 and TRBJ2-3; D is possibly TRBD1 (5 bases). Germline CDR1 KGHDR, CDR2 SFDVKD. Trimming left V 3 bases short and J 4 bases short, with 7 bases between. The CDR3 length is 13 residues. The CDR3 DNA sequence: TGTGCCACCAGTGATGCGACAGCAGATACGCAGTATTTT. Its translation: CATSDATADTQYF.

V gene TRBV7-2 combines with J gene TRBJ2-6; D ambiguous. With 0 bases removed from V and 4 bases from J, the gap between germline ends came to 16 bases. The V gene's germline CDR1 is SGHTA and CDR2 FQGNSA. This CDR3 comprises 18 residues. The CDR3 sequence is CASSLARLLTRGANVLTF. For the CDR3, the DNA is TGTGCCAGCAGCTTAGCGAGGCTTCTAACCCGCGGGGCCAACGTCCTGACTTTC.

This chain connects TRBV6-1 to TRBJ2-1; TRBD2 agrees at 11 bases. CDR1 and CDR2 from the germline V gene are MNHNS and SASEGT. V lost 3 bases to trimming and J lost 7 bases; unmatched junction nucleotides: 5. The CDR3 extends over 15 amino acids. The CDR3 reads CASSDIAGGMNEQFF. CDR3 coding DNA: TGTGCCAGCAGTGACATAGCGGGGGGGATGAATGAGCAGTTCTTC.

This clonotype was found a few times. The gene calls are TRBV5-1 and TRBJ1-3; D remains ambiguous. Trimming left V 0 bases short and J 3 bases short, with 10 bases between. The germline gives CDR1 SGHRS, CDR2 YFSETQ. CDR3 size: 15 residues. The CDR3 loop is CASSLASGIGNTIYF. In nucleotides, the CDR3 is TGCGCCAGCAGCTTGGCTAGTGGGATTGGAAACACCATATATTTT.

This clonotype was counted many times. V is TRBV29-1 and J is TRBJ1-1, with 12 bases aligning to TRBD1. CDR3 size: 11 residues. Unmatched junction bases numbered 5, after V lost 7 bases and J lost 11 bases. Germline V gene data show CDR1 as SQVTM and CDR2 as ANQGSEA. CDR3 DNA sequence: TGCAGCGGGGGACAGGGGGCGGAGGCTTTCTTT. This sequence encodes CSGGQGAEAFF.

This clonotype appeared a few times. J is TRBJ2-7 and V is TRBV24-1, with D perhaps matching TRBD1 or TRBD2 (5 bases each). Deletions cut 4 bases from V and 5 bases from J, with 14 bases between. In germline, CDR1 is KGHDR, CDR2 SFDVKD. The CDR3 has 14 amino acids. The CDR3 nucleotides read TGTGCCACCAGTGACCGATCAACGGGGCACGAGCAGTACTTC. Encoded protein: CATSDRSTGHEQYF.

This clonotype was detected many times. This chain connects TRBV27 to TRBJ2-2; 7 bases fit TRBD1. The germline V gene encodes CDR1 MNHEY and CDR2 SMNVEV (reference sequence). With 6 bases clipped from V and 4 bases from J, the junction kept 5 bases outside the gene matches. The CDR3 contains 14 residues. CDR3 in DNA: TGTGCCAGCAGATCAGGGGGAAGCACCGGGGAGCTGTTTTTT. Protein: CASRSGGSTGELFF.

The J gene is TRBJ2-2, the V gene TRBV20-1, with 10 nucleotides matching TRBD2. CDR1 and CDR2 from the germline V gene are DFQATT and SNEGSKA (reference sequence). V lost 1 base to trimming and J lost 4 bases; unmatched junction nucleotides: 6. CDR3 length: 16 residues. CDR3: CSARASGRAATGELFF. CDR3 DNA sequence: TGCAGTGCTAGAGCGAGCGGGAGGGCCGCCACCGGGGAGCTGTTTTTT.

The J gene is TRBJ2-5, the V gene TRBV6-2 or TRBV6-3; D is possibly TRBD1 (5 bases). Trimming removed 6 bases at V and 1 base at J, with 15 bases between. Germline V gives CDR1 MNHEY, CDR2 SVGEGT. The CDR3 spans 15 residues. The CDR3 DNA sequence: TGTGCCAGCAGACCCTCAGGGTTAGCCCAAGAGACCCAGTACTTC. Residues: CASRPSGLAQETQYF.

In its sample, this clonotype was seen a few times. The chain is built from TRBV7-8 and TRBJ2-3; D might be TRBD1 (6 bases). The CDR3 spans 16 residues. V was cut by 5 bases and J by 4 bases, with 19 bases left in between. Germline CDR1 and CDR2: SGHVS and FQNEAQ. The CDR3 DNA is TGTGCCAGCAGCCTGCGCGGCAGGGGCTACCCAGATACGCAGTATTTT. The encoded protein is CASSLRGRGYPDTQYF.

The V and J genes are TRBV7-2 and TRBJ2-3; perhaps TRBD2 as D (5 bases). The germline CDR1 and CDR2 sequences are SGHTA and FQGNSA. V was shortened by 5 bases and J by 2 bases, with 20 bases between the two germline ends. The CDR3 consists of 17 residues. CDR3: CASSPGFPRSPTDTQYF. In DNA form, the CDR3 reads TGTGCCAGCAGCCCGGGGTTCCCCCGATCCCCCACAGATACGCAGTATTTT.

A few counts support this clonotype. The V and J genes are TRBV6-1 and TRBJ2-2; 9 bases map to TRBD1. Looked up from germline, CDR1 is MNHNS and CDR2 is SASEGT. The CDR3 extends over 14 amino acids. J was trimmed by 5 bases and V by 6 bases; bases with no gene match: 4. CDR3 region: CASSRDRATGELFF. As DNA, the CDR3 is TGTGCCAGCAGCCGGGACAGGGCAACCGGGGAGCTGTTTTTT.

This chain connects TRBV21-1 to TRBJ2-6. TRBV21-1 is labeled a pseudogene. The CDR3 is 16 amino acids. The CDR3: CASSKPRGAGANVLTF. CDR3 DNA: TGTGCCAGCAGCAAACCTAGAGGCGCTGGGGCCAACGTCCTGACTTTC.

This clonotype was observed a handful of times. The chain links TRBV5-6 to TRBJ1-2; maybe TRBD1 (6 bases). CDR1 and CDR2 from the germline V gene are SGHDT and YYEEEE. This CDR3 is built from 14 residues. Trimming cost V 3 bases and J 2 bases, with 11 bases left between them. The CDR3 sequence: CASSWAQGNYGYTF. In nucleotides, the CDR3 is TGTGCCAGCAGCTGGGCGCAGGGGAACTATGGCTACACCTTC. Using reference TRBV5-6 and TRBJ1-2 for the parts outside the CDR3, the full variable domain is DAGVTQSPTHLIKTRGQQVTLRCSPKSGHDTVSWYQQALGQGPQFIFQYYEEEERQRGNFPDRFSGHQFPNYSSELNVNALLLGDSALYLCASSWAQGNYGYTFGSGTRLTVV.

This chain joins TRBV5-4 and TRBJ1-5; 8 bases line up with TRBD1. V shed 4 bases and J 0 bases; nucleotides not matched to a gene: 3. Germline V lookup: CDR1 SGHNT, CDR2 YYREEE (reference sequence). This CDR3 contains 15 residues. DNA of the CDR3: TGTGCCAGCAGCCAAGACAGGGGTAGCAATCAGCCCCAGCATTTT. Its translation: CASSQDRGSNQPQHF.

This clonotype was counted between two and nine times. The chain is built from TRBV9 and TRBJ2-1; 10 bases match TRBD2. Germline loops: CDR1 SGDLS, CDR2 YYNGEE. CDR3 size: 15 residues. V shed 4 bases, J shed 7 bases, and the junction held 8 bases outside the gene matches. The CDR3 DNA follows: TGTGCCAGCAGCTCGAGCGGGGGGGTAGTTAATGAGCAGTTCTTC. Its protein is CASSSSGGVVNEQFF.